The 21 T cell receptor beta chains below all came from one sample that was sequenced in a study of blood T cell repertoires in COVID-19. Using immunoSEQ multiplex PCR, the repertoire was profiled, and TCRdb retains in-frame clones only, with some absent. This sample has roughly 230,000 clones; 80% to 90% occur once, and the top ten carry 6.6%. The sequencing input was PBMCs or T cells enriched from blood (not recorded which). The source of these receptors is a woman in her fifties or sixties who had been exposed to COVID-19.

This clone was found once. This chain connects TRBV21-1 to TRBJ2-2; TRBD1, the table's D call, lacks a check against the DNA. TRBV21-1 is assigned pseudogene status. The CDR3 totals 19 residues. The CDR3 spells CASSKDCIQGTQFTGELFF. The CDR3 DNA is TGTGCCAGCAGCAAAGATTGTATACAGGGTACCCAATTCACCGGGGAGCTGTTTTTT.

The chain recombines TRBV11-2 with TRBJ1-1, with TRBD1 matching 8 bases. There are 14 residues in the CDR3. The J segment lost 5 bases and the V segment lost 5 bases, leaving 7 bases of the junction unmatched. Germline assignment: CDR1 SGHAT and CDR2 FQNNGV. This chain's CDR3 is CASSPSGGSTEAFF. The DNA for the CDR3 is TGTGCCAGCAGCCCATCAGGGGGCTCGACTGAAGCTTTCTTT.

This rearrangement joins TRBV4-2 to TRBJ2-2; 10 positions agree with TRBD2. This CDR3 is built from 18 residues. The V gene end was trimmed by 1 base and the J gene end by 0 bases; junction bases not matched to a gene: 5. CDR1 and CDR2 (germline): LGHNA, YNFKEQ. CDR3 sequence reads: CASSQVASGGANTGELFF. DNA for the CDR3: TGTGCCAGCAGCCAAGTCGCTAGCGGGGGCGCGAACACCGGGGAGCTGTTTTTT.

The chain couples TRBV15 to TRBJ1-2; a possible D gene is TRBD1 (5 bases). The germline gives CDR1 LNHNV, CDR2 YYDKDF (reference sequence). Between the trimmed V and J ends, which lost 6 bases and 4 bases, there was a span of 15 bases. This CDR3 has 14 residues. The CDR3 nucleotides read TGTGCCACCAGGGACACCTCAAGGACCTATGGCTACACCTTC. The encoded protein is CATRDTSRTYGYTF. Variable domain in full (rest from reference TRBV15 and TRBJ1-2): DAMVIQNPRYQVTQFGKPVTLSCSQTLNHNVMYWYQQKSSQAPKLLFHYYDKDFNNEADTPDNFQSRRPNTSFCFLDIRSPGLGDTAMYLCATRDTSRTYGYTFGSGTRLTVV.

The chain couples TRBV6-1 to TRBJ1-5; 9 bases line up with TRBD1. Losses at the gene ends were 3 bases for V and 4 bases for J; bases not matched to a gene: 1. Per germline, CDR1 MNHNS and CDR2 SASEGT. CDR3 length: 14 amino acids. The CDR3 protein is CASSEGQGNQPQHF. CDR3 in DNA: TGTGCCAGCAGTGAGGGACAGGGTAATCAGCCCCAGCATTTT.

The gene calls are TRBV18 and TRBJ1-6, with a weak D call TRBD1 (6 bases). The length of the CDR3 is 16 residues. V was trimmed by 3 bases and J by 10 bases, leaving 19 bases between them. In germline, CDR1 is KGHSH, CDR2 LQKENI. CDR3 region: CASSPSTAGENSPLHF. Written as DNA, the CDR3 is TGTGCCAGCTCACCCAGTACAGCAGGGGAGAACTCACCCCTCCACTTT.

CDR3 loop: CASSVPGLAEETQYF. CDR3 bases: TGTGCCAGCAGCGTCCCCGGACTAGCGGAAGAGACCCAGTACTTC. The V gene is TRBV28, the J gene TRBJ2-5; TRBD2 aligns across 10 bases. The ends lost 6 bases at V and 3 bases at J; junction bases unmatched: 7. The CDR3 contains 15 residues. The germline CDR1 and CDR2 sequences are MDHEN and SYDVKM.

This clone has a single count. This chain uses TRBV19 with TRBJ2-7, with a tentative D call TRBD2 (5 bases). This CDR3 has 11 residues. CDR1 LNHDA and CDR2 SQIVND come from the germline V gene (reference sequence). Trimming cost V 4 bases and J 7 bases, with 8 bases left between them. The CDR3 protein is CASSTREEQYF. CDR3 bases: TGTGCCAGTAGTACCCGGGAAGAGCAGTACTTC.

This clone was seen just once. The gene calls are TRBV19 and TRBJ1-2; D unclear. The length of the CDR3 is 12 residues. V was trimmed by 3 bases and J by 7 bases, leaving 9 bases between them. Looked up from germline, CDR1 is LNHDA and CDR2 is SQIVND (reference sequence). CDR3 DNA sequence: TGTGCCAGTAGTATCGCCGGGTCTGGCTACACCTTC. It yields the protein CASSIAGSGYTF.

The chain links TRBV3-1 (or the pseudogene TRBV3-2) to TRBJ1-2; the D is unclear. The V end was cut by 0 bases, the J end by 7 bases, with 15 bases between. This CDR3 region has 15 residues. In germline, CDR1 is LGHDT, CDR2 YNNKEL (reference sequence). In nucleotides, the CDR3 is TGTGCCAGCAGCCAAGAAAACGGACGGGATCGTGGCTACACCTTC. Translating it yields CASSQENGRDRGYTF.

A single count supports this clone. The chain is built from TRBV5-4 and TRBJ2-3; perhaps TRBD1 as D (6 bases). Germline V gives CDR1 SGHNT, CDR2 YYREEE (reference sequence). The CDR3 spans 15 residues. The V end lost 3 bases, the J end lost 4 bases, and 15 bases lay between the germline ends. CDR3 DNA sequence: TGTGCCAGCAGCTCAGGGACCAGGGGCGCAGATACGCAGTATTTT. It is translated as CASSSGTRGADTQYF.

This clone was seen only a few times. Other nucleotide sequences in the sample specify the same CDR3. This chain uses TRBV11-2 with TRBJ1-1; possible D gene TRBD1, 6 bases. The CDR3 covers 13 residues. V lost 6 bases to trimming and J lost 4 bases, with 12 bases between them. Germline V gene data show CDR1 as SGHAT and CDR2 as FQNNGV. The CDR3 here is CASSTRTATEAFF. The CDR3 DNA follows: TGTGCCAGCAGTACCCGGACAGCCACTGAAGCTTTCTTT.

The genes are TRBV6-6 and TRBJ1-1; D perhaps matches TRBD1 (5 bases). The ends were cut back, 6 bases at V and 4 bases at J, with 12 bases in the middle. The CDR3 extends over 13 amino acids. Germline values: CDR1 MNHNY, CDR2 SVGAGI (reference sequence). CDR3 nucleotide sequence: TGTGCCAGCAGACTCACGGGGGGCACTGAAGCTTTCTTT. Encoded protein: CASRLTGGTEAFF.

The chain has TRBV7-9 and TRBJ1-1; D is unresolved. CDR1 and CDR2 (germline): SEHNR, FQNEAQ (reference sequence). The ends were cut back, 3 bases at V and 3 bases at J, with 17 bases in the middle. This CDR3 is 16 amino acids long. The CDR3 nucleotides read TGTGCCAGCAGCTTTGCTTTAGGCCAGGTTGACACTGAAGCTTTCTTT. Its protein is CASSFALGQVDTEAFF.

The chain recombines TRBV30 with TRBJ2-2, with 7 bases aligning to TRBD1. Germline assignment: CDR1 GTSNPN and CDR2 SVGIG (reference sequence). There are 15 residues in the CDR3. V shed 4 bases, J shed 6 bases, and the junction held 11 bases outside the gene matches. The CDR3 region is CAWNQDRVLSGELFF. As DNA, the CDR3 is TGTGCCTGGAACCAAGACAGGGTGTTGTCCGGGGAGCTGTTTTTT.

CDR3 loop: CASSAYGTLQETQYF. CDR3 nucleotides: TGTGCCAGCAGCGCGTACGGGACACTACAAGAGACCCAGTACTTC. The chain combines TRBV9 with TRBJ2-5, with D possibly being TRBD1 (6 bases). The length of the CDR3 is 15 residues. Germline V gene data show CDR1 as SGDLS and CDR2 as YYNGEE. The V gene lost 3 bases and the J gene lost 2 bases, with 14 bases spanning the gap.

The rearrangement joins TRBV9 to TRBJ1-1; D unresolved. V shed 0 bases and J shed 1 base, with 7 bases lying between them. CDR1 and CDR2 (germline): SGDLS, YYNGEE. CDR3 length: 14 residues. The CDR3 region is CASSVEGGNTEAFF. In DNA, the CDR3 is TGTGCCAGCAGCGTAGAAGGCGGGAACACTGAAGCTTTCTTT.

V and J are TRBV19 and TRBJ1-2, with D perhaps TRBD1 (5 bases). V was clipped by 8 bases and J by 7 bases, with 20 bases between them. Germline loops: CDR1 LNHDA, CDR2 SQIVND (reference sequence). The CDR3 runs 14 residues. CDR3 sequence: CASRPGTPGGGYTF. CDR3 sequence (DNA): TGTGCCAGTCGGCCCGGGACCCCCGGGGGTGGCTACACCTTC.

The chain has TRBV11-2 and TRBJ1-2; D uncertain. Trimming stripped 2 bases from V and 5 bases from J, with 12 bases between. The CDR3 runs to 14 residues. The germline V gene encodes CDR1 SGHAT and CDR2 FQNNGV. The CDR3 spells CASSLTPPGYGYTF. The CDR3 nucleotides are TGTGCCAGCAGCTTAACACCTCCCGGGTATGGCTACACCTTC.

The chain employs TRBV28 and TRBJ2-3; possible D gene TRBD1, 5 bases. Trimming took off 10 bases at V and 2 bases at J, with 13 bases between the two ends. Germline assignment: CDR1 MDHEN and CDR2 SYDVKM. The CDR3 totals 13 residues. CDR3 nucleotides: TGTGCCATCGTAGGGGTAGACACAGATACGCAGTATTTT. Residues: CAIVGVDTDTQYF. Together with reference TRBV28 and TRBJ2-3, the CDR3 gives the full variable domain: DVKVTQSSRYLVKRTGEKVFLECVQDMDHENMFWYRQDPGLGLRLIYFSYDVKMKEKGDIPEGYSVSREKKERFSLILESASTNQTSMYLCAIVGVDTDTQYFGPGTRLTVL.

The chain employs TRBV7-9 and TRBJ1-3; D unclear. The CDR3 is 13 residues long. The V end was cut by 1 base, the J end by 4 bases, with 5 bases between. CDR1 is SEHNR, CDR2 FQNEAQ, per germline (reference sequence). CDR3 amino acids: CASSLGLGNTIYF. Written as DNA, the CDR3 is TGTGCCAGCAGCTTAGGCCTAGGAAACACCATATATTTT.